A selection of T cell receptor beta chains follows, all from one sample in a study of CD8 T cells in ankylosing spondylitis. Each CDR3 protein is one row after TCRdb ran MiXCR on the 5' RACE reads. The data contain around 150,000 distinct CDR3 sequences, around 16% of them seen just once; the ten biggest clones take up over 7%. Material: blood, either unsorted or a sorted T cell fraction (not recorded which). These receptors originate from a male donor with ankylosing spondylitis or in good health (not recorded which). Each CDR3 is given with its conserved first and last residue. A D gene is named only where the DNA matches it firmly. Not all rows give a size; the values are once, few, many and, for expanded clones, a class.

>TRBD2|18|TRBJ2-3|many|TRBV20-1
CSARGRGKPAGVTDTQYF
TGCAGTGCTAGGGGGCGGGGGAAACCAGCGGGAGTTACAGATACGCAGTATTTT
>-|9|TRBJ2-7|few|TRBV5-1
CASSLGRRF
TGCGCCAGCAGCTTGGGTAGGAGATTC
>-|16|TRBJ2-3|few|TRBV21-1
CASSKAVRETSDTQYF
TGTGCCAGCAGCAAAGCGGTGCGGGAGACGTCAGATACGCAGTATTTT
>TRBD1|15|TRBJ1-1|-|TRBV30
CAWSAPGTGLSEAFF
TGTGCCTGGAGTGCTCCCGGGACAGGGTTGAGTGAAGCTTTCTTT
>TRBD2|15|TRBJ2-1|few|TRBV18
CASSIGLAGVDEQFF
TGTGCCAGCTCAATAGGACTAGCGGGAGTAGATGAGCAGTTCTTC
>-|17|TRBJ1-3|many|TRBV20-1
CSARDPSRGLAGNTIYF
TGCAGTGCTAGGGATCCCTCCCGCGGCCTCGCTGGAAACACCATATATTTT
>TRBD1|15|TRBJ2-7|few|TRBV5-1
CASSHDRGYSYEQYF
TGCGCCAGCAGCCACGACAGGGGGTACTCCTACGAGCAGTACTTC
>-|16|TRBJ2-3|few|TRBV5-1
CASSPAGRGITDTQYF
TGCGCCAGCAGCCCCGCGGGCCGTGGGATCACAGATACGCAGTATTTT
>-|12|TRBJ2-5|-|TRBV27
CASGWGWETQYF
TGTGCCAGCGGTTGGGGTTGGGAGACCCAGTACTTC
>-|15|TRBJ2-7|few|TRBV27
CASTRSTQGPYEQYF
TGTGCCAGCACCCGGTCGACACAGGGTCCCTACGAGCAGTACTTC
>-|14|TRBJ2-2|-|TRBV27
CASSLSGRHRELFF
TGTGCCAGCAGTTTATCAGGGCGCCACCGGGAGCTGTTTTTT
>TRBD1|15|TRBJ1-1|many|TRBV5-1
CASSPGQGANTEAFF
TGCGCCAGCAGCCCGGGACAGGGGGCGAACACTGAAGCTTTCTTT
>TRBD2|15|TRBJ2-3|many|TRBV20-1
CSAPPAGVVTDTQYF
TGCAGTGCTCCACCTGCGGGGGTGGTCACAGATACGCAGTATTTT
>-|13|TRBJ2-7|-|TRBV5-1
CASSIDPLYEQYF
TGCGCCAGCAGCATCGACCCCCTGTACGAGCAGTACTTC
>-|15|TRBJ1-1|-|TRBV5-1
CASSLAKTTYTEAFF
TGCGCCAGCAGCTTGGCCAAGACAACCTACACTGAAGCTTTCTTT
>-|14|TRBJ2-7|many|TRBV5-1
CASSSADILGEQYF
TGCGCCAGCAGCTCGGCGGACATATTGGGCGAGCAGTACTTC
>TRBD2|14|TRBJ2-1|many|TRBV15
CATSRVLADNEQFF
TGTGCCACCAGCAGAGTGCTAGCGGACAATGAGCAGTTCTTC
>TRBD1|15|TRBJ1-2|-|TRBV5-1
CASSYYDRGPYGYTF
TGCGCCAGCAGCTACTATGACAGGGGCCCCTATGGCTACACCTTC
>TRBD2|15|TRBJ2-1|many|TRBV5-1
CASNGLAATYNEQFF
TGCGCCAGCAACGGGCTAGCGGCTACCTACAATGAGCAGTTCTTC
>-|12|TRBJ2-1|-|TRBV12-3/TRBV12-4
CASSFTQGEQFF
TGTGCCAGCAGTTTTACCCAGGGAGAGCAGTTCTTC
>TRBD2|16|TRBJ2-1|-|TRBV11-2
CASSLESGGLVDEQFF
TGTGCCAGCAGCTTAGAGTCGGGAGGGCTAGTGGATGAGCAGTTCTTC
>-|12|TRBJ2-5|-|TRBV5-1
CASSSGRETQYF
TGCGCCAGCAGCTCGGGTAGGGAGACCCAGTACTTC
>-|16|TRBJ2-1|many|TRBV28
CASNALYRGPHNEQFF
TGTGCCAGCAACGCTCTTTACCGCGGGCCCCACAATGAGCAGTTCTTC
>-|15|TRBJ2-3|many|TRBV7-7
CASSLGQGVTDTQYF
TGTGCCAGCAGCTTAGGGCAGGGTGTCACAGATACGCAGTATTTT
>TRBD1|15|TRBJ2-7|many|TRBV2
CASSEATGVYNEQYF
TGTGCCAGCAGTGAAGCGACAGGGGTGTACAACGAGCAGTACTTC
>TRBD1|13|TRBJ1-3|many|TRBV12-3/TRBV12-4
CASNIQGATTIYF
TGTGCCAGCAATATCCAGGGGGCGACCACCATATATTTT
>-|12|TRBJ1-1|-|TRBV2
CASSFLNTEAFF
TGTGCCAGCAGTTTTTTGAACACTGAAGCTTTCTTT
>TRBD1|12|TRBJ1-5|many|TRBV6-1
CASAGGNQPQHF
TGTGCCAGCGCAGGGGGGAATCAGCCCCAGCATTTT
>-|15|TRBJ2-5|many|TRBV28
CASSLIGPSKETQYF
TGTGCCAGCAGTTTAATTGGACCATCAAAAGAGACCCAGTACTTC
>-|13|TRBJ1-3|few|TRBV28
CASRSGTGNTIYF
TGTGCCAGCAGGTCCGGGACTGGAAACACCATATATTTT
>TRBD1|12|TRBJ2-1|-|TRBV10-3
CATGGMSNEQFF
TGTGCCACAGGGGGCATGAGCAACGAGCAGTTCTTC
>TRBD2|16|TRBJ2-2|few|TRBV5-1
CASSLLTSANTGELFF
TGCGCCAGCAGCTTACTTACTAGCGCGAACACCGGGGAGCTGTTTTTT
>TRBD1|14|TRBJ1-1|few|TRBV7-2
CASSSRGKGTEAFF
TGTGCCAGCAGTTCCAGGGGGAAGGGCACTGAAGCTTTCTTT
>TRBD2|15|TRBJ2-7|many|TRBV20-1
CSARGRAGGSYEQYF
TGCAGTGCTAGAGGTCGAGCGGGGGGCTCCTACGAGCAGTACTTC
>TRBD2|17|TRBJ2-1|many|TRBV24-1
CATSEVGLAGAHNEQFF
TGTGCCACCAGTGAAGTTGGTCTAGCGGGAGCCCACAATGAGCAGTTCTTC
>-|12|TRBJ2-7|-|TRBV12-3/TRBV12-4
CASSLVPLEQYF
TGTGCCAGCAGTTTAGTCCCCCTCGAGCAGTACTTC
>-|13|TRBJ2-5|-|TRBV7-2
CASSLTRQETQYF
TGTGCCAGCAGCTTGACTAGGCAAGAGACCCAGTACTTC
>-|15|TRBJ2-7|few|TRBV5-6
CASSEAKNPTYEQYF
TGTGCCAGCAGCGAGGCGAAAAACCCCACCTACGAGCAGTACTTC
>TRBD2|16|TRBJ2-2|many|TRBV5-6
CASSQGLAGVRGELFF
TGTGCCAGCAGCCAAGGACTAGCGGGAGTGCGCGGGGAGCTGTTTTTT
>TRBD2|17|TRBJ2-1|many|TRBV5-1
CASSLARGAGGSNEQFF
TGCGCCAGCAGCTTGGCCCGGGGAGCGGGAGGGTCCAATGAGCAGTTCTTC
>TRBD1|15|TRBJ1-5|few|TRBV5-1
CASSLGGQGAQPQHF
TGCGCCAGCAGCTTGGGAGGACAGGGTGCTCAGCCCCAGCATTTT
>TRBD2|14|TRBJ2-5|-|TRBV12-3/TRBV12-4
CASSFSGRSETQYF
TGTGCCAGCAGTTTCAGCGGGAGGTCGGAGACCCAGTACTTC
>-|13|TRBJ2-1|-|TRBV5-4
CASSLSEGHEQFF
TGTGCCAGCAGCTTGAGCGAGGGCCATGAGCAGTTCTTC
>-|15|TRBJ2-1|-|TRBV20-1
CSARDIRTGNNEQFF
TGCAGTGCTAGAGATATTCGGACTGGAAACAATGAGCAGTTCTTC
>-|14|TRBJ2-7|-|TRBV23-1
CASSLYRSPYEQYF
TGCGCCAGCAGCCTATACAGATCCCCCTACGAGCAGTACTTC
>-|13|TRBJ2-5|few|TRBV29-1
CSAGRADQETQYF
TGCAGCGCAGGTAGGGCCGACCAAGAGACCCAGTACTTC
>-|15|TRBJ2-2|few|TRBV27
CASSLSGAGTGELFF
TGTGCCAGCAGTTTATCAGGGGCCGGTACCGGGGAGCTGTTTTTT
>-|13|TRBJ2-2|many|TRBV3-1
CASSRRPSGELFF
TGTGCCAGCAGCCGGCGACCATCCGGGGAGCTGTTTTTT
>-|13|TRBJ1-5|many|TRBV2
CASSESGVQPQHF
TGTGCCAGCAGTGAAAGTGGGGTTCAGCCCCAGCATTTT
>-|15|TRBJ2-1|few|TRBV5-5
CASSFLSGSYNEQFF
TGTGCCAGCAGCTTTTTGAGCGGGTCATACAATGAGCAGTTCTTC
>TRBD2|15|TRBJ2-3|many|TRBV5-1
CASSGLAGGTDTQYF
TGCGCCAGCAGCGGACTAGCGGGAGGCACAGATACGCAGTATTTT
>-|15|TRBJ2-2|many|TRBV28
CASSTGSGDPGELFF
TGTGCCAGCAGTACCGGGTCAGGGGATCCCGGGGAGCTGTTTTTT
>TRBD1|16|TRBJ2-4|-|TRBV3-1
CASSRTGGAAKNIQYF
TGTGCCAGCAGCCGCACAGGGGGCGCAGCCAAAAACATTCAGTACTTC